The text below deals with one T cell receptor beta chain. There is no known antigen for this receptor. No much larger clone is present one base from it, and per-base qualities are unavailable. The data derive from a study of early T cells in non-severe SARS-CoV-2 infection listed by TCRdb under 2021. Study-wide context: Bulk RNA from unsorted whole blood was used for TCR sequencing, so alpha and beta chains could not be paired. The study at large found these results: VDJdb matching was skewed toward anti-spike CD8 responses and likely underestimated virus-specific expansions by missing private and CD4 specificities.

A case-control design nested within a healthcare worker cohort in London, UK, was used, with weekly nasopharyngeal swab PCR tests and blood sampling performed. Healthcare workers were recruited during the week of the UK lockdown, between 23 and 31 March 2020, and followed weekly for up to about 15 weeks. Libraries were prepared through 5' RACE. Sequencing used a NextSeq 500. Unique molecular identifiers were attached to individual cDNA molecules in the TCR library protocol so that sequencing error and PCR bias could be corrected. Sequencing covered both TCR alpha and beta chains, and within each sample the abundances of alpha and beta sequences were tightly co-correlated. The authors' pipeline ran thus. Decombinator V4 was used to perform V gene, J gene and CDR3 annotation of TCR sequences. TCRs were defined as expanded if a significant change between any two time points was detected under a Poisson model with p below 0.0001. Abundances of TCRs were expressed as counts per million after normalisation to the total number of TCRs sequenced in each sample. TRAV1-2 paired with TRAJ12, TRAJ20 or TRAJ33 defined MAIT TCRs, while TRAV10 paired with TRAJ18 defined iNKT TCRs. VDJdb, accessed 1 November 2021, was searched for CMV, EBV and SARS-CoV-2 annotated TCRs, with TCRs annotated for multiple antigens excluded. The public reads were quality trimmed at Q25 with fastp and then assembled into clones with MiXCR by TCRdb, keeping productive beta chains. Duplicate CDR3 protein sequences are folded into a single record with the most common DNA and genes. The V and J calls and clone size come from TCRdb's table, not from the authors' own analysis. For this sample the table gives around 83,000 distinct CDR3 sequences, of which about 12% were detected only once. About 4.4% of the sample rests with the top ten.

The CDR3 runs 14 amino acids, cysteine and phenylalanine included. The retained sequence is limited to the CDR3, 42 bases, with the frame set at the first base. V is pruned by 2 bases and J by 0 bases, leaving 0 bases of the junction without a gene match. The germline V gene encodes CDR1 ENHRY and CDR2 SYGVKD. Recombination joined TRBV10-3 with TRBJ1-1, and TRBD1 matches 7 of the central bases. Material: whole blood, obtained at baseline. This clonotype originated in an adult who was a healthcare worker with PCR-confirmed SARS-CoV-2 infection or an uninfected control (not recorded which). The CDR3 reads CAISEDRVNTEAFF. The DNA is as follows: TGTGCCATCAGTGAGGACAGGGTGAACACTGAAGCTTTCTTT.